One sample yielded the 8 T cell receptor beta chains listed below, sequenced in a study of blood T cell repertoires in COVID-19. Measured with immunoSEQ multiplex PCR; TCRdb has only the in-frame clones, and not every one. This sample yields around 170,000 clones, of which roughly 87% are seen a single time; more than 6.5% belongs to the top ten. The sequenced material came from PBMCs or T cells enriched from blood (not recorded which). These receptor sequences come from a woman in her forties or fifties who had recovered from COVID-19.

The chain recombines TRBV7-6 with TRBJ2-1; D gene uncertain. CDR3 length: 15 amino acids. Germline CDR1 SGHVS, CDR2 FNYEAQ. The V gene lost 1 base and the J gene lost 0 bases, with 7 bases spanning the gap. CDR3: CASSLGDYSYNEQFF. In nucleotides, the CDR3 is TGTGCCAGCAGCTTAGGAGATTACTCCTACAATGAGCAGTTCTTC.

This chain joins TRBV5-4 and TRBJ2-1, with 7 bases identical to TRBD1. The V segment lost 0 bases and the J segment 1 base; nucleotides outside the gene matches: 1. The CDR3 loop spans 15 amino acids. CDR1 and CDR2 (germline): SGHNT, YYREEE (reference sequence). The DNA of the CDR3 is TGTGCCAGCAGCTTGGCGACAGGGTCCTACAATGAGCAGTTCTTC. The encoded protein is CASSLATGSYNEQFF.

This rearrangement joins TRBV19 to TRBJ2-2; D unclear. The CDR3 length is 13 residues. Per the germline V gene, CDR1 is LNHDA and CDR2 is SQIVND (reference sequence). The V gene lost 6 bases and the J gene lost 3 bases, with 8 bases spanning the gap. The DNA for the CDR3 is TGTGCCAGTAGAACATTCGACACCGGGGAGCTGTTTTTT. Its protein is CASRTFDTGELFF.

The V and J genes are TRBV13 and TRBJ2-7; TRBD1 matches 8 bases. The junction had 5 bases not matched to a gene; V was cut back by 4 bases and J by 3 bases. The germline gives CDR1 PRHDT, CDR2 FYEKMQ (reference sequence). The CDR3 is made up of 14 amino acids. The CDR3 DNA sequence: TGTGCCAGCAGCTACGGGACAGGAAACTACGAGCAGTACTTC. This encodes CASSYGTGNYEQYF.

The chain employs TRBV24-1 and TRBJ2-1, with 8 bases lining up with TRBD1. Germline assignment: CDR1 KGHDR and CDR2 SFDVKD. This CDR3 is 15 amino acids long. The V segment lost 0 bases and the J segment 9 bases; nucleotides outside the gene matches: 6. CDR3 loop: CATSDLPQGDGEQFF. CDR3 in DNA: TGTGCCACCAGTGATTTGCCACAGGGGGACGGTGAGCAGTTCTTC.

The DNA of the CDR3 is TGTGCCAGCTCATCGGGACTAGCGGGAGGCGAGCAGTACTTC. Translation: CASSSGLAGGEQYF. This chain links TRBV18 with TRBJ2-7, with 15 nucleotides matching TRBD2. J lost 6 bases, V lost 5 bases, and 2 bases had no gene match. The CDR3 consists of 14 residues. From germline, CDR1 is KGHSH and CDR2 LQKENI.

The rearrangement uses TRBV7-3 and TRBJ2-3; D may be TRBD2 (6 bases). The CDR3 is made up of 16 amino acids. CDR1 and CDR2 from the germline V gene are SGHTA and FQGTGA. The V end was cut by 5 bases, the J end by 1 base, with 16 bases between. CDR3 nucleotide sequence: TGTGCCAGCAGCGCCCGACTAGAAACCCGCACAGATACGCAGTATTTT. It translates to CASSARLETRTDTQYF.

The CDR3 spells CASSFSGPGANVLTF. CDR3 in DNA: TGCGCCAGCAGCTTTAGTGGTCCGGGGGCCAACGTCCTGACTTTC. This chain joins TRBV5-1 and TRBJ2-6; no clear D. The V gene's germline CDR1 is SGHRS and CDR2 YFSETQ. This CDR3 region has 15 residues. Trimming pared 2 bases from V and 4 bases from J, leaving 10 bases between.